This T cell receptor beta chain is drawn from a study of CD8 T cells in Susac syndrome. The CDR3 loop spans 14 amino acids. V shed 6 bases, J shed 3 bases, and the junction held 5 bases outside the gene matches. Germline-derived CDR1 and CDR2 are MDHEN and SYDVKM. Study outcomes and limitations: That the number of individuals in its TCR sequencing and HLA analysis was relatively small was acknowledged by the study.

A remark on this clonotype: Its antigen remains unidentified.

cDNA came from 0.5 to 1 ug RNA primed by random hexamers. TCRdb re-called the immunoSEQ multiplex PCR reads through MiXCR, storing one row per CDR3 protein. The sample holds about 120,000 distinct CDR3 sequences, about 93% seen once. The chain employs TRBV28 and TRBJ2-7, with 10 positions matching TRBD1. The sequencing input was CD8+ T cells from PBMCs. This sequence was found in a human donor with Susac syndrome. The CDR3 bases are TGTGCCAGCAGGCTCCGGGACAGGGGCTACGAGCAGTACTTC. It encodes CASRLRDRGYEQYF. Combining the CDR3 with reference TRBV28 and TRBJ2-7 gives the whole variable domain DVKVTQSSRYLVKRTGEKVFLECVQDMDHENMFWYRQDPGLGLRLIYFSYDVKMKEKGDIPEGYSVSREKKERFSLILESASTNQTSMYLCASRLRDRGYEQYFGPGTRLTVT.